The table lists the clone carrying this TCR beta chain with many counts. These data originate in a study of regulatory T cells in long-lasting Graves disease. Construction of the TCR beta libraries employed iRepertoire HTBI primers in conjunction with Arm-PCR of CDR3 regions. TCRdb recomputed calls from the multiplex PCR reads with MiXCR, one row per CDR3 protein. The table records about 470,000 distinct CDR3 sequences, about a fifth of them present only once. This CDR3 region has 16 residues. Germline CDR1 reads SEHNR; CDR2 reads FQNEAQ (reference sequence). Trimming took off 5 bases at V and 3 bases at J, with 20 bases between the two ends. Time point here: persistent/refractory GD, antithyroid drugs over 5 years with positive TRAb. Making the TCR library involved RNA that had been extracted from PBMCs.

The genes are TRBV7-9 and TRBJ2-7; maybe TRBD2 (6 bases). This receptor was identified in a female donor with Graves disease. The source was peripheral blood mononuclear cells (PBMCs), collected when the disease was refractory, from a patient treated with antithyroid drugs. DNA for the CDR3: TGTGCCAGCAGCCCCCGGGACTCTAGAGGAAACTACGAGCAGTACTTC. It translates to CASSPRDSRGNYEQYF. Complete variable domain (other parts from reference TRBV7-9 and TRBJ2-7): DTGVSQNPRHKITKRGQNVTFRCDPISEHNRLYWYRQTLGQGPEFLTYFQNEAQLEKSRLLSDRFSAERPKGSFSTLEIQRTEQGDSAMYLCASSPRDSRGNYEQYFGPGTRLTVT.